The 21 T cell receptor beta chains below all came from one sample that was sequenced in a study of blood T cell repertoires in COVID-19. Clones were read by immunoSEQ multiplex PCR, and TCRdb kept only the in-frame ones, dropping some. The table lists about 180,000 clones, 88% of them singletons, with 9% in the top ten. Sequencing input: PBMCs or T cells enriched from blood (not recorded which). These receptors were obtained from a woman younger than 30 who had recovered from COVID-19.

The rearrangement joins TRBV5-1 to TRBJ2-3; 9 nucleotides align to TRBD1. With 3 bases clipped from V and 4 bases from J, the junction kept 0 bases outside the gene matches. CDR3 length equals 13 residues. Germline values: CDR1 SGHRS, CDR2 YFSETQ. CDR3 sequence: CASSWTGADTQYF. The CDR3 nucleotides read TGCGCCAGCAGCTGGACAGGGGCAGATACGCAGTATTTT. Variable domain in full (rest from reference TRBV5-1 and TRBJ2-3): KAGVTQTPRYLIKTRGQQVTLSCSPISGHRSVSWYQQTPGQGLQFLFEYFSETQRNKGNFPGRFSGRQFSNSRSEMNVSTLELGDSALYLCASSWTGADTQYFGPGTRLTVL.

The V call is TRBV18, the J call TRBJ2-3; 7 bases are shared with TRBD1. Germline lookup yields CDR1 KGHSH and CDR2 LQKENI. This CDR3 comprises 16 residues. J was trimmed by 3 bases and V by 3 bases; bases with no gene match: 9. Here the CDR3 reads CASSPPVGQVTDTQYF. The CDR3 DNA reads as TGTGCCAGCTCACCGCCTGTCGGACAGGTAACAGATACGCAGTATTTT.

The V gene is TRBV7-8, the J gene TRBJ2-7; weak D call: TRBD2 (5 bases). With 5 bases removed from V and 3 bases from J, the gap between germline ends came to 14 bases. CDR1 SGHVS and CDR2 FQNEAQ come from the germline V gene. This CDR3 is built from 14 residues. The CDR3 region is CASSARVFNYEQYF. The CDR3 DNA reads as TGTGCCAGCAGCGCGAGGGTATTCAACTACGAGCAGTACTTC.

V gene TRBV29-1 combines with J gene TRBJ2-5, with TRBD1 matching 9 bases. V lost 3 bases, J lost 5 bases, and 10 bases stayed unmatched. The CDR3 has 15 residues. The germline CDR1 and CDR2 sequences are SQVTM and ANQGSEA. The DNA for the CDR3 is TGCAGCGTTGACGGGGTGGACAGGGGAGGTGAGACCCAGTACTTC. Its translation: CSVDGVDRGGETQYF.

This clone occurred once. The chain uses TRBV19 and TRBJ1-1; the D gene is possibly TRBD1 (5 bases). The CDR3 runs to 15 residues. The germline V gene has CDR1 LNHDA and CDR2 SQIVND (reference sequence). V lost 6 bases and J 0 bases, leaving 14 bases between the germline ends. The CDR3 loop is CASSSRRDMNTEAFF. CDR3 DNA sequence: TGTGCCAGTAGCTCGCGCAGGGATATGAACACTGAAGCTTTCTTT.

This clone was seen just once. The genes are TRBV3-1 (or the pseudogene TRBV3-2) and TRBJ1-4; D is unclear. Trimming took off 0 bases at V and 8 bases at J, with 13 bases between the two ends. CDR1 and CDR2 from the germline V gene are LGHDT and YNNKEL (reference sequence). The CDR3 runs to 15 residues. CDR3 in amino acids: CASSQEIMLGEKLFF. The DNA for the CDR3 is TGTGCCAGCAGCCAAGAGATAATGCTCGGGGAAAAACTGTTTTTT.

The chain joins TRBV28 to TRBJ1-2; the D is unclear. Germline CDR1 is MDHEN and CDR2 is SYDVKM. The germline V and J ends were trimmed by 7 bases and 8 bases, with 14 bases remaining between them. The CDR3 has 12 amino acids. CDR3 DNA: TGTGCCAGCACCAACCCGGGAGGAGGCTACACCTTC. It is translated as CASTNPGGGYTF.

A few counts support this clone. The V gene is TRBV2, the J gene TRBJ2-1, with D hard to call. CDR1 and CDR2 (germline): SNHLY, FYNNEI. The CDR3 has 11 residues. V was clipped by 6 bases and J by 7 bases, with 7 bases between them. The CDR3 DNA reads TGTGCCAGCAGAAGAGAGAATGAGCAGTTCTTC. It encodes CASRRENEQFF.

V and J are TRBV29-1 and TRBJ2-1; 14 bases align to TRBD2. V lost 1 base, J lost 6 bases, and 8 bases stayed unmatched. The germline gives CDR1 SQVTM, CDR2 ANQGSEA. This CDR3 has 17 residues. CDR3 nucleotides: TGCAGCGTTGAAGGACTAGCGGGAGGGGTTTGGACCAATGAGCAGTTCTTC. It codes for CSVEGLAGGVWTNEQFF.

The chain's CDR3 is CSVAGQGLGETQYF. The DNA for the CDR3 is TGCAGCGTTGCGGGACAGGGATTAGGGGAGACCCAGTACTTC. The chain has TRBV29-1 and TRBJ2-5; 9 bases map to TRBD1. V shed 4 bases and J 5 bases; nucleotides not matched to a gene: 8. The CDR3 totals 14 residues. Germline CDR1 reads SQVTM; CDR2 reads ANQGSEA. Supplemented by reference TRBV29-1 and TRBJ2-5, the full variable domain reads SAVISQKPSRDICQRGTSLTIQCQVDSQVTMMFWYRQQPGQSLTLIATANQGSEATYESGFVIDKFPISRPNLTFSTLTVSNMSPEDSSIYLCSVAGQGLGETQYFGPGTRLLVL.

The chain recombines TRBV19 with TRBJ1-5, with D tentatively TRBD1 (6 bases). The V gene lost 1 base and the J gene lost 3 bases, with 16 bases spanning the gap. This CDR3 has 17 residues. The germline V gene has CDR1 LNHDA and CDR2 SQIVND (reference sequence). The CDR3 is CASSIVKGRDNNQPQHF. In DNA, the CDR3 is TGTGCCAGTAGTATAGTTAAGGGCCGGGACAACAATCAGCCCCAGCATTTT.

The chain carries TRBV20-1 and TRBJ1-2; possible D gene TRBD1, 6 bases. This CDR3 comprises 11 residues. The V and J ends lost 6 bases and 6 bases respectively, with 11 bases between them. Germline values: CDR1 DFQATT, CDR2 SNEGSKA (reference sequence). As DNA, the CDR3 is TGCAGTGCAATTAACAGGGATGGCTACACCTTC. This gives the protein CSAINRDGYTF.

The chain links TRBV29-1 to TRBJ2-7; D uncertain. The germline V gene encodes CDR1 SQVTM and CDR2 ANQGSEA. Trimming left V 1 base short and J 0 bases short, with 4 bases between. The CDR3 is 12 residues long. In nucleotides, the CDR3 is TGCAGCGTTGAAGGGAGCTCCTACGAGCAGTACTTC. Its protein product is CSVEGSSYEQYF.

This chain joins TRBV20-1 and TRBJ2-7; 7 nucleotides line up with TRBD1. Germline CDR1 DFQATT, CDR2 SNEGSKA (reference sequence). This CDR3 comprises 11 residues. Losses at the gene ends were 5 bases for V and 8 bases for J; bases not matched to a gene: 6. Here the CDR3 reads CSASDRRQQYF. The CDR3 DNA follows: TGCAGTGCTTCGGACAGGAGACAGCAGTACTTC.

The gene calls are TRBV13 and TRBJ2-7, with D possibly being TRBD1 (5 bases). The CDR3 is 15 amino acids. Trimming removed 5 bases from V and 7 bases from J, with 21 bases in between. The germline V gene has CDR1 PRHDT and CDR2 FYEKMQ (reference sequence). The CDR3 sequence is CASSVLPDRGSEQYF. CDR3 DNA sequence: TGTGCCAGCAGCGTCCTACCCGATAGGGGATCTGAGCAGTACTTC.

This clone was detected only once. The genes are TRBV3-1 (or the pseudogene TRBV3-2) and TRBJ2-5, with TRBD2 matching over 12 bases. CDR3 size: 16 residues. V lost 4 bases, J lost 5 bases, and 8 bases stayed unmatched. The germline gives CDR1 LGHDT, CDR2 YNNKEL (reference sequence). Here the CDR3 reads CASSPGLAGVGETQYF. The DNA for the CDR3 is TGTGCCAGCAGCCCGGGACTAGCGGGCGTGGGGGAGACCCAGTACTTC.

This chain connects TRBV5-1 to TRBJ2-3; TRBD1 might be the D (6 bases). CDR1 SGHRS and CDR2 YFSETQ come from the germline V gene. The CDR3 runs 16 residues. V gave up 9 bases and J gave up 2 bases, with 22 bases separating them. The CDR3 is CATANPGQIFTDTQYF. CDR3 DNA: TGCGCCACGGCCAATCCGGGACAAATTTTCACAGATACGCAGTATTTT.

This chain joins TRBV4-2 and TRBJ2-1; perhaps TRBD2 as D (6 bases). The CDR3 is 14 amino acids. Per germline, CDR1 LGHNA and CDR2 YNFKEQ. Trimming shortened V by 2 bases and J by 4 bases, and 9 bases separated the two germline ends. CDR3 in amino acids: CASSQPEGYNEQFF. The DNA of the CDR3 is TGTGCCAGCAGCCAACCGGAGGGATACAATGAGCAGTTCTTC.

This sequence joins TRBV6-5 and TRBJ2-7, with D tentatively TRBD2 (6 bases). The length of the CDR3 is 16 residues. The ends were cut back, 0 bases at V and 6 bases at J, with 18 bases in the middle. In germline, CDR1 is MNHEY, CDR2 SVGAGI. In DNA form, the CDR3 reads TGTGCCAGCAGTTACTCGATCCGGGGGAGTCGAGGCGAGCAGTACTTC. Translated, it gives CASSYSIRGSRGEQYF.

The chain is built from TRBV10-3 and TRBJ2-2, with D unresolved. V lost 2 bases, J lost 0 bases, and 7 bases lay in between. The CDR3 runs to 15 residues. The germline V gene encodes CDR1 ENHRY and CDR2 SYGVKD. The DNA of the CDR3 is TGTGCCATCAGTGAGGCGTCGGCGAACACCGGGGAGCTGTTTTTT. As protein: CAISEASANTGELFF.

This chain joins TRBV7-9 and TRBJ2-5, with a tentative D call TRBD1 (5 bases). Deletions cut 1 base from V and 5 bases from J, with 11 bases between. Germline V gene sequence: CDR1 SEHNR, CDR2 FQNEAQ (reference sequence). The CDR3 loop spans 14 amino acids. CDR3 DNA: TGTGCCAGCAGCTTAGGCGCAGGGTCGGAGACCCAGTACTTC. Translating it yields CASSLGAGSETQYF.